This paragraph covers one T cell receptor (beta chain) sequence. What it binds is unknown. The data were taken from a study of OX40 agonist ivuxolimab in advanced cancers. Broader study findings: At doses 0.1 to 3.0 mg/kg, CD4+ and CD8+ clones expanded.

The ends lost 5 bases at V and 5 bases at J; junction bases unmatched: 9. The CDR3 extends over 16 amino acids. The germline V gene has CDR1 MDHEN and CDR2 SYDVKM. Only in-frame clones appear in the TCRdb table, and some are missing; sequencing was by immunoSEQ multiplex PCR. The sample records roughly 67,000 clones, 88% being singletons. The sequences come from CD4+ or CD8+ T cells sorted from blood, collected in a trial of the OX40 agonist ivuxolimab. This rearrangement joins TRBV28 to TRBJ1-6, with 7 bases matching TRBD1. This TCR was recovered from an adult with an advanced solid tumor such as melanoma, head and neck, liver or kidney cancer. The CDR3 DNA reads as TGTGCCAGCAGTCCCTCCCCCGGGACAGATAATTCACCCCTCCACTTT. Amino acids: CASSPSPGTDNSPLHF.